The sequence of this T cell receptor beta chain was determined in a study of patients and donors after allogeneic stem cell transplantation. This clonotype was counted at least ten times. TCRdb used MiXCR to reprocess the RT-PCR reads, holding one entry per CDR3 protein. The repertoire includes about 40,000 distinct CDR3 sequences, roughly 30% of them detected once, and approximately 79% sits in the top ten. Germline CDR1 is MNHEY and CDR2 is SMNVEV (reference sequence). The CDR3 is made up of 14 amino acids. V was pared by 8 bases and J by 4 bases, with 17 bases between. This chain connects TRBV27 to TRBJ1-2, with a weak D call TRBD1 (5 bases). This receptor was obtained from a human donor who was either an allogeneic HSCT recipient or a stem cell or donor lymphocyte infusion donor (not recorded which). It is not recorded whose cells these are; they may come from a transplant donor. Sequences were obtained from blood, either unsorted or a sorted T cell fraction (not recorded which). In nucleotides, the CDR3 is TGTGCCAGCGGTAAGACAGACGGGAGCTATGGCTACACCTTC. Amino acid sequence: CASGKTDGSYGYTF.